Listed below are T cell receptor beta chains from one sample, sequenced in a study of PD-L1 blockade in urothelial cancer. Clones were sequenced by immunoSEQ multiplex PCR, and TCRdb holds only the in-frame ones, with some missing. The sample lists about 95,000 clones, over 75% occurring once. The starting material was PBMCs, obtained around atezolizumab (anti-PD-L1) treatment. These receptor sequences come from a man in his sixties with urothelial cancer. CDR3s include the opening cysteine and the closing phenylalanine or tryptophan. A D gene is named only where the DNA matches it firmly. Expanded clones get a size class; other rows say once, few or many, or leave the size out.

len	v_gene	d_gene	abundance	j_gene	CDR3aa	CDR3nt
14	TRBV7-6	-	once	TRBJ2-6	CASSRGSGANVLTF	TGTGCCAGCAGTAGAGGCTCTGGGGCCAACGTCCTGACTTTC
14	TRBV6-1	-	-	TRBJ1-1	CASSELGANTEAFF	TGTGCCAGCAGTGAACTGGGGGCTAACACTGAAGCTTTCTTT
13	TRBV9	-	-	TRBJ2-1	CASSVVGPGEQFF	TGTGCCAGCAGCGTAGTCGGCCCCGGGGAGCAGTTCTTC
11	TRBV6-1	-	-	TRBJ2-7	CASSLATEQYF	TGTGCCAGCAGCCTAGCTACCGAGCAGTACTTC
13	TRBV2	-	-	TRBJ2-7	CASRKGQDYEQYF	TGTGCCAGCAGGAAGGGACAAGACTACGAGCAGTACTTC
14	TRBV5-1	-	-	TRBJ1-3	CASSTGTPGNTIYF	TGCGCCAGCAGCACCGGGACACCTGGAAACACCATATATTTT
14	TRBV19	-	few	TRBJ1-5	CASSTTENYQPQHF	TGTGCCAGTAGTACGACAGAAAACTATCAGCCCCAGCATTTT
13	TRBV5-8	-	once	TRBJ2-7	CASSRHGYYEQYF	TGTGCCAGCAGCCGCCACGGGTACTACGAGCAGTACTTC
15	TRBV25-1	TRBD2	-	TRBJ2-1	CASSAAGGPVNEQFF	TGTGCCAGCAGTGCAGCGGGAGGGCCGGTAAATGAGCAGTTCTTC
16	TRBV9	-	few	TRBJ1-3	CASSEGEGELENTIYF	TGTGCCAGCAGCGAGGGGGAGGGGGAACTGGAAAACACCATATATTTT
14	TRBV19	TRBD2	-	TRBJ2-7	CASSPRRLAGEQYF	TGTGCCAGTAGTCCAAGACGGCTAGCGGGCGAGCAGTACTTC
15	TRBV14	-	once	TRBJ2-1	CASSQGRVGPNEQFF	TGTGCCAGCAGCCAAGGGCGGGTAGGACCCAATGAGCAGTTCTTC
14	TRBV5-1	-	-	TRBJ1-1	CASSGEIGVTEAFF	TGCGCCAGCAGCGGAGAGATAGGGGTCACTGAAGCTTTCTTT
18	TRBV28	-	-	TRBJ2-7	CASSLGSVRTLAEDEQYF	TGTGCCAGCAGTTTAGGTAGTGTCCGCACCCTGGCAGAGGACGAGCAGTACTTC
14	TRBV5-1	-	-	TRBJ2-5	CASSLVGGPETQYF	TGCGCCAGCAGCTTGGTTGGAGGGCCAGAGACCCAGTACTTC